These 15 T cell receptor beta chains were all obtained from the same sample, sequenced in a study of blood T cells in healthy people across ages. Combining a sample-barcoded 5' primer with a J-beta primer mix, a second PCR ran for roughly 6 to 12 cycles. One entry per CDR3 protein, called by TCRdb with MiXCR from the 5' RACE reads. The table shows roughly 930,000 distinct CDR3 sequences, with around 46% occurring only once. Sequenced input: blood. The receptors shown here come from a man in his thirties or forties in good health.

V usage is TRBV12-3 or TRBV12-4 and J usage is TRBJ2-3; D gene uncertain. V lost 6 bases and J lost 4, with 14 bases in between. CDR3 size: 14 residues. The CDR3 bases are TGTGCCAGCAGCCCTGATGCGCTCTCAGATACGCAGTATTTT. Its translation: CASSPDALSDTQYF.

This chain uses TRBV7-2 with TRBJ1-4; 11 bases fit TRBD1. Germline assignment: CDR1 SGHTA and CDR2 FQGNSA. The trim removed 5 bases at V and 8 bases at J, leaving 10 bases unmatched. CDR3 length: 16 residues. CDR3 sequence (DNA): TGTGCCAGCAGCCGGACAGGGGGCGCTCAGGGGGAAAAACTGTTTTTT. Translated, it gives CASSRTGGAQGEKLFF.

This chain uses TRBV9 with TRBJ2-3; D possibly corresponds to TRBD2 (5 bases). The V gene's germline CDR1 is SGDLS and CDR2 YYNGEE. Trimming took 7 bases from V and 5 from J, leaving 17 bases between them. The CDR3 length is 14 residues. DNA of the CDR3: TGTGCCAGCGGGAGCGGCTACGGTGGAGATACGCAGTATTTT. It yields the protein CASGSGYGGDTQYF.

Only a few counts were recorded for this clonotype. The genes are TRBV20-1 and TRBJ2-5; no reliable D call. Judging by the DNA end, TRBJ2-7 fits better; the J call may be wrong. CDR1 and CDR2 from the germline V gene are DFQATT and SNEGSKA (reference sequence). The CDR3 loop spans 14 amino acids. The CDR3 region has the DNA TGCAGTGCTAGACGATGGGCAGACTCCTACGAGCAGTACTTC. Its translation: CSARRWADSYEQYF.

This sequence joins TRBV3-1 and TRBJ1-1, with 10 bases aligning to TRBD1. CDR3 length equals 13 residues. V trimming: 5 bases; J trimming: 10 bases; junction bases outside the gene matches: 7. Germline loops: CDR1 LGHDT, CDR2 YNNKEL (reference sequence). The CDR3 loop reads CASSVTGGFGAFF. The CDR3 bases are TGTGCCAGCAGCGTGACAGGGGGCTTTGGAGCTTTCTTT.

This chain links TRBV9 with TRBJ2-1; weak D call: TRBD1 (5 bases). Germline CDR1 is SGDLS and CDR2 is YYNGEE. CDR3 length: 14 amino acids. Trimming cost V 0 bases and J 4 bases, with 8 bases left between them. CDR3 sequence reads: CASSVGGRYNEQFF. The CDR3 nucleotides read TGTGCCAGCAGCGTAGGGGGCAGATACAATGAGCAGTTCTTC.

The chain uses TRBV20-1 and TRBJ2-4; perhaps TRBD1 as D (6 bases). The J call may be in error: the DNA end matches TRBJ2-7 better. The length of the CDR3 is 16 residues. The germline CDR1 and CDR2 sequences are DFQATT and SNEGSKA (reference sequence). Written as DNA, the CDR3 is TGCAGTGCTTCCCGAGCCGGGACATTGGGAACCTACGAGCAGTACTTC. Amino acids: CSASRAGTLGTYEQYF.

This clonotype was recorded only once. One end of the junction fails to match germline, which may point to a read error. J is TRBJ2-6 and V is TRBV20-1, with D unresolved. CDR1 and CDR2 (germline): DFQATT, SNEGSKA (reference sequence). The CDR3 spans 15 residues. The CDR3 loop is CSAPRSASEANVLTF. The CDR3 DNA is TGCAGTGCTCCGAGGAGCGCCTCTGAGGCCAACGTCCTGACTTTC.

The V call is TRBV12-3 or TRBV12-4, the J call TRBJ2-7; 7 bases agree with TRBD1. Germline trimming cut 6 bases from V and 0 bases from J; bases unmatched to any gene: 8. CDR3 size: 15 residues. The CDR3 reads CASSPTGVPSYEQYF. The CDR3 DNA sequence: TGTGCCAGCAGCCCAACAGGGGTCCCCTCCTACGAGCAGTACTTC.

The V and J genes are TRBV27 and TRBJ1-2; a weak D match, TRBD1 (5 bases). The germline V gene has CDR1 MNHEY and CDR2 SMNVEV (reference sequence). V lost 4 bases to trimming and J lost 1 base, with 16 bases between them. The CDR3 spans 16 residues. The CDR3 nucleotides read TGTGCCAGCAGTTCCGGGGCCGGGGATTTTAACTATGGCTACACCTTC. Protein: CASSSGAGDFNYGYTF.

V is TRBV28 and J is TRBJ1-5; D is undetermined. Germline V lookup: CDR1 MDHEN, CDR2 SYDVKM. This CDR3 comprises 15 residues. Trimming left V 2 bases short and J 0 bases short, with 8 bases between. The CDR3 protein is CASSLRASSNQPQHF. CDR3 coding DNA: TGTGCCAGCAGTTTACGGGCCAGTAGCAATCAGCCCCAGCATTTT.

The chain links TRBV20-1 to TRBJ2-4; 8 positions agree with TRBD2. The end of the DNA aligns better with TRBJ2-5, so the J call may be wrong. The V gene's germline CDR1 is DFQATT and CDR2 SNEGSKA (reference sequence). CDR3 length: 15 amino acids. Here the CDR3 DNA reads TGCAGTGCTGGTGGGGGCGGGGGGCTCCAAGAGACCCAGTACTTC. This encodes CSAGGGGGLQETQYF.

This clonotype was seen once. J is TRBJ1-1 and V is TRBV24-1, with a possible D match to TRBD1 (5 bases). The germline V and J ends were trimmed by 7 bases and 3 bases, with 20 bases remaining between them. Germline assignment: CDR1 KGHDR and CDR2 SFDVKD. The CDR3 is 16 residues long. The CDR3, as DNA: TGTGCCACCAGATGCAGGGAAGGCACAATGGACACTGAAGCTTTCTTT. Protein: CATRCREGTMDTEAFF.

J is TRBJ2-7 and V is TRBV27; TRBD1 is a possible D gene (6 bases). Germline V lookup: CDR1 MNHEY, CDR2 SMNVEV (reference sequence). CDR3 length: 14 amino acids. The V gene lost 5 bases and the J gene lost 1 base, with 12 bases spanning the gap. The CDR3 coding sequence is TGTGCCAGCAGTCCCGGGACAATTTCCTACGAGCAGTACTTC. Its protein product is CASSPGTISYEQYF.

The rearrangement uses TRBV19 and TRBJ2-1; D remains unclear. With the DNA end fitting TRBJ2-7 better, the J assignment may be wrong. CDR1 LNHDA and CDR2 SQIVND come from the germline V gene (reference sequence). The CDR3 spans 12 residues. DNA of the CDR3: TGTGCCAGCGAGAGCTCCTACAATGAGCAGTACTTC. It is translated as CASESSYNEQYF.